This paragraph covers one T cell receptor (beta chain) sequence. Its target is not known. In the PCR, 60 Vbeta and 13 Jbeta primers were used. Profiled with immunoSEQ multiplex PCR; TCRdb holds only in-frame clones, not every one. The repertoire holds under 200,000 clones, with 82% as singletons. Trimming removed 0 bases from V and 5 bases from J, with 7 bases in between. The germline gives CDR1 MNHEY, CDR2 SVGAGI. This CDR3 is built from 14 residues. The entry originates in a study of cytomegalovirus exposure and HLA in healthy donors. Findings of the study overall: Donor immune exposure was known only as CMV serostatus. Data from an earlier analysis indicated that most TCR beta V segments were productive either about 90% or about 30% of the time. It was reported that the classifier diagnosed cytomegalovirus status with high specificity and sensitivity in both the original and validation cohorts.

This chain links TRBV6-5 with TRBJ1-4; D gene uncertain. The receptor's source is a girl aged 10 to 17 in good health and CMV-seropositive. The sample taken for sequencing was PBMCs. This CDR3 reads CASSYSTRNEKLFF. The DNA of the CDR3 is TGTGCCAGCAGTTACTCGACACGGAATGAAAAACTGTTTTTT.